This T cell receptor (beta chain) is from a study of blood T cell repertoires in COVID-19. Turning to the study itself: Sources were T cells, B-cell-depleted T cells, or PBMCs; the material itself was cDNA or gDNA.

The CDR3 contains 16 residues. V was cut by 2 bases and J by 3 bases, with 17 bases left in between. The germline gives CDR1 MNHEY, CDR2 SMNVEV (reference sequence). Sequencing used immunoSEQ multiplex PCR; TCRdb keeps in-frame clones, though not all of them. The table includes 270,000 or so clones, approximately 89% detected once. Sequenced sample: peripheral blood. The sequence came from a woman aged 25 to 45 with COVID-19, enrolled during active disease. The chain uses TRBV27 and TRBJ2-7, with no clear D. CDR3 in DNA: TGTGCCAGCAGTTTAAACGCGCGTCACCAAGACTACGAGCAGTACTTC. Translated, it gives CASSLNARHQDYEQYF.